Listed here is a single T cell receptor (beta chain). This entry belongs to a study of blood T cell repertoires in COVID-19. Data came from immunoSEQ multiplex PCR; TCRdb stores just in-frame clones and leaves some out. The sample shows some 300,000 clones, more than 75% of them seen only once. Participant reports of clinical history set cohort assignment. Trimming took 0 bases from V and 6 from J; bases not matched to a gene: 8. There are 15 residues in the CDR3. Germline V lookup: CDR1 MNHNY, CDR2 SVGAGI (reference sequence). The rearrangement joins TRBV6-6 to TRBJ2-7; 7 bases line up with TRBD2. The receptor was isolated from a woman aged 55-75 years in a cohort exposed to, infected with or recovered from COVID-19 (not recorded which). Material for sequencing was PBMCs or T cells enriched from blood (not recorded which). The CDR3 region is CASSYSSGGRGEQYF. The CDR3 DNA reads as TGTGCCAGCAGTTACTCGTCGGGGGGTAGGGGCGAGCAGTACTTC.